The present entry profiles one T cell receptor beta chain with its context. The antigen remains undetermined. A second about 7 to 12 cycle PCR used barcoded and J-beta primers. Every single cDNA molecule received a tag from a template-switch adaptor with 12 random nucleotides. Each sample yielded at least 3 million CDR3-containing paired-end reads. TCRdb processed the 5' RACE reads anew with MiXCR; each CDR3 protein has one entry. The table lists about 1,800,000 distinct CDR3 sequences, approximately 30% of them singletons. These data belong to a study of blood T cells in healthy people across ages. Each sample gave at least 7 million isolated PBMCs. Study observations and caveats: TCR beta diversity per million T cells fell roughly linearly with age.

V was shortened by 4 bases and J by 10 bases, with 23 bases between the two germline ends. The CDR3 extends over 16 amino acids. Germline CDR1 reads SGHTA; CDR2 reads FQGNSA. The source of this sequence is a woman under 40 in good health. The chain combines TRBV7-2 with TRBJ2-1; D is perhaps TRBD1 or TRBD2 (5 bases each). Sequences were obtained from blood. The CDR3 here is CASSSGPGTATREQFF. In nucleotides, the CDR3 is TGTGCCAGCAGCTCTGGACCCGGGACGGCGACCCGGGAGCAGTTCTTC.